This TCR beta chain was documented in a study of blood T cell repertoires in COVID-19. About the study: The cDNA or gDNA used as material had been derived from T cells, B-cell-depleted T cells, or PBMCs.

Generated by immunoSEQ multiplex PCR, the TCRdb table keeps only in-frame clones and is missing some. Of around 140,000 clones listed, roughly 80% are singletons. With 0 bases clipped from V and 7 bases from J, the junction kept 8 bases outside the gene matches. Germline loops: CDR1 LGHDT, CDR2 YNNKEL (reference sequence). CDR3 length equals 15 residues. The sequence was obtained from a woman of 80 years or more with acute or convalescent COVID-19. Sequencing was performed on peripheral blood. This chain joins TRBV3-1 (or the pseudogene TRBV3-2) and TRBJ2-5, with 7 bases aligning to TRBD2. This CDR3 reads CASSQESLAVGTQYF. For the CDR3, the DNA is TGTGCCAGCAGCCAAGAATCTCTAGCGGTAGGGACCCAGTACTTC.